Below, 20 T cell receptor beta chains from the same sample are listed, as sequenced in a study of blood T cell repertoires in COVID-19. The assay was immunoSEQ multiplex PCR, and TCRdb's table has in-frame clones only and misses some. The top ten hold around 1.5% of the sample, which has 250,000 or so clones, 80% to 90% seen once. Sample: peripheral blood. The source of these receptors is an elderly man with acute or convalescent COVID-19.

The genes are TRBV5-1 and TRBJ2-5; D may be TRBD1 (5 bases). The CDR3 runs to 16 residues. The V end lost 4 bases, the J end lost 0 bases, and 16 bases lay between the germline ends. CDR1 and CDR2 (germline): SGHRS, YFSETQ. CDR3 protein: CASSEQGAEYQETQYF. CDR3 DNA sequence: TGCGCCAGCAGCGAGCAGGGTGCGGAGTACCAAGAGACCCAGTACTTC. The complete variable domain, with remaining parts taken from reference TRBV5-1 and TRBJ2-5, reads KAGVTQTPRYLIKTRGQQVTLSCSPISGHRSVSWYQQTPGQGLQFLFEYFSETQRNKGNFPGRFSGRQFSNSRSEMNVSTLELGDSALYLCASSEQGAEYQETQYFGPGTRLLVL.

This clone was counted once. This chain joins TRBV6-5 and TRBJ2-5; 7 bases line up with TRBD1. V lost 5 bases to trimming and J lost 4 bases; unmatched junction nucleotides: 7. Germline values: CDR1 MNHEY, CDR2 SVGAGI. The CDR3 consists of 14 residues. Here the CDR3 DNA reads TGTGCCAGCAGTCCGACAGGGTTCGGAGAGACCCAGTACTTC. Amino acid sequence: CASSPTGFGETQYF.

The chain joins TRBV18 to TRBJ2-7, with TRBD1 matching over 8 bases. Germline CDR1 and CDR2: KGHSH and LQKENI. This CDR3 is built from 14 residues. J gave up 5 bases and V 4 bases, and 7 bases lay outside the gene matches. The CDR3, as DNA: TGTGCCAGCTCACTCGACAGGGGTTCCCACGAGCAGTACTTC. It translates to CASSLDRGSHEQYF. The complete variable domain, with remaining parts taken from reference TRBV18 and TRBJ2-7, reads NAGVMQNPRHLVRRRGQEARLRCSPMKGHSHVYWYRQLPEEGLKFMVYLQKENIIDESGMPKERFSAEFPKEGPSILRIQQVVRGDSAAYFCASSLDRGSHEQYFGPGTRLTVT.

This chain uses TRBV24-1 with TRBJ1-6; maybe TRBD1 (6 bases). Trimming removed 1 base at V and 7 bases at J, with 10 bases between. This CDR3 contains 15 residues. Germline-derived CDR1 and CDR2 are KGHDR and SFDVKD. Here the CDR3 reads CATSDLQGWNSPLHF. As DNA, the CDR3 is TGTGCCACCAGTGATTTACAGGGATGGAATTCACCCCTCCACTTT.

The rearrangement uses TRBV10-3 and TRBJ2-2; possible D gene TRBD2, 6 bases. The CDR3 runs 15 residues. V lost 1 base and J 10 bases, leaving 16 bases between the germline ends. CDR1 and CDR2 from the germline V gene are ENHRY and SYGVKD. The CDR3 spells CAISEYKEGREELFF. CDR3 in DNA: TGTGCCATCAGTGAGTACAAGGAGGGGCGTGAGGAGCTGTTTTTT.

V and J are TRBV28 and TRBJ1-2; perhaps TRBD1 as D (5 bases). There are 15 residues in the CDR3. The germline gives CDR1 MDHEN, CDR2 SYDVKM. The ends were cut back, 6 bases at V and 4 bases at J, with 18 bases in the middle. The CDR3 sequence is CASRRSGRAGYGYTF. In DNA, the CDR3 is TGTGCCAGCAGGAGATCAGGGAGGGCGGGCTATGGCTACACCTTC.

This clone was detected only once. This chain uses TRBV6-5 with TRBJ2-5; 10 bases fit TRBD1. Per the germline V gene, CDR1 is MNHEY and CDR2 is SVGAGI. Unmatched junction bases numbered 13, after V lost 2 bases and J lost 10 bases. The CDR3 has 16 amino acids. CDR3: CASSYEFGTGALHQYF. The CDR3 DNA reads TGTGCCAGCAGTTACGAATTCGGGACAGGGGCTTTACACCAGTACTTC.

This chain connects TRBV4-3 to TRBJ2-1; maybe TRBD2 (7 bases). Germline V gives CDR1 LGHNA, CDR2 YSLEER. There are 17 residues in the CDR3. Trimming left V 0 bases short and J 8 bases short, with 20 bases between. CDR3: CASSQDRGGVVEDEQFF. The CDR3 DNA reads as TGCGCCAGCAGCCAAGATAGGGGGGGGGTGGTGGAGGATGAGCAGTTCTTC.

V usage is TRBV12-3 or TRBV12-4 and J usage is TRBJ2-2; D is unclear. V was trimmed by 5 bases and J by 7 bases, leaving 8 bases between them. The CDR3 runs 12 residues. The CDR3 here is CASSREDGELFF. The CDR3 nucleotides read TGTGCCAGCAGTCGAGAGGACGGGGAGCTGTTTTTT.

This clone was seen a few times. The chain has TRBV19 and TRBJ1-1, with TRBD1 matching 8 bases. J gave up 4 bases and V 7 bases, and 8 bases lay outside the gene matches. CDR3 length: 14 amino acids. In germline, CDR1 is LNHDA, CDR2 SQIVND (reference sequence). CDR3 bases: TGTGCCAGTACCCTCGGGACAGGAGGCACTGAAGCTTTCTTT. It is translated as CASTLGTGGTEAFF.

This chain uses TRBV11-1 with TRBJ2-1, with 11 bases identical to TRBD2. This CDR3 comprises 15 residues. The germline CDR1 and CDR2 sequences are SGHAT and FQDESV (reference sequence). The trim removed 4 bases at V and 1 base at J, leaving 0 bases unmatched. This CDR3 reads CASSSSGGSYNEQFF. Here the CDR3 DNA reads TGTGCCAGCAGCTCTAGCGGGGGGTCCTACAATGAGCAGTTCTTC.

The chain links TRBV7-5 to TRBJ2-3; the table's D call, TRBD2, was not checked against the DNA. TRBV7-5 is a pseudogene locus. The CDR3 is 17 amino acids. This chain's CDR3 is CARSLIGLAGGTDTQYF. CDR3 bases: TGTGCCAGAAGCTTAATCGGACTAGCGGGGGGCACAGATACGCAGTATTTT.

The genes are TRBV11-2 and TRBJ2-2, with D unresolved. The CDR3 has 15 amino acids. V dropped 1 base and J dropped 0 bases, with 6 bases sitting between them. Per the germline V gene, CDR1 is SGHAT and CDR2 is FQNNGV. CDR3 DNA: TGTGCCAGCAGCTTAGTCCTCGCGAACACCGGGGAGCTGTTTTTT. Translation gives CASSLVLANTGELFF.

The chain couples TRBV6-4 to TRBJ1-1; 9 nucleotides match TRBD1. This CDR3 has 15 amino acids. Germline CDR1 MRHNA, CDR2 SNTAGT. V shed 3 bases and J 1 base; nucleotides not matched to a gene: 3. The CDR3, as DNA: TGTGCCAGCAGTGATTCGACAGGGGGGAACACTGAAGCTTTCTTT. Its translation is CASSDSTGGNTEAFF.

CDR3 sequence: CASSRTGKNTGELFF. CDR3 in DNA: TGCGCCAGCAGCCGGACAGGGAAGAACACCGGGGAGCTGTTTTTT. The V and J genes are TRBV4-3 and TRBJ2-2, with 8 nucleotides matching TRBD1. The germline gives CDR1 LGHNA, CDR2 YSLEER. CDR3 length: 15 amino acids. V shed 4 bases, J shed 1 base, and the junction held 2 bases outside the gene matches.

This chain connects TRBV7-9 to TRBJ2-7; a possible D gene is TRBD2 (6 bases). In germline, CDR1 is SEHNR, CDR2 FQNEAQ (reference sequence). This CDR3 region has 17 residues. V lost 1 base, J lost 3 bases, and 19 bases lay in between. CDR3 region: CASSLGLPRDFNYEQYF. As DNA, the CDR3 is TGTGCCAGCAGCTTAGGTCTCCCGCGGGATTTTAACTACGAGCAGTACTTC.

The rearrangement links TRBV7-2 to TRBJ1-1; no reliable D call. This CDR3 is 14 amino acids long. Deletions cut 5 bases from V and 1 base from J, with 11 bases between. CDR1 and CDR2 (germline): SGHTA, FQGNSA. CDR3 sequence reads: CASSPARPNTEAFF. For the CDR3, the DNA is TGTGCCAGCAGCCCCGCGAGGCCGAACACTGAAGCTTTCTTT.

The chain couples TRBV7-2 to TRBJ2-5; D is unresolved. The CDR3 length is 11 residues. V lost 5 bases, J lost 5 bases, and 6 bases lay in between. CDR1 is SGHTA, CDR2 FQGNSA, per germline. The CDR3 region is CASSLLETQYF. CDR3 coding DNA: TGTGCCAGCAGCCTCCTGGAGACCCAGTACTTC.

This clone was counted a single time. This chain links TRBV6-5 with TRBJ2-2, with TRBD1 as a possible D gene (5 bases). Between the trimmed V and J ends, which lost 0 bases and 0 bases, there was a span of 8 bases. The CDR3 sequence is 16 residues long. Germline CDR1 reads MNHEY; CDR2 reads SVGAGI. The CDR3 is CASSYSTRANTGELFF. The CDR3, as DNA: TGTGCCAGCAGTTACTCGACCAGGGCGAACACCGGGGAGCTGTTTTTT.

The chain couples TRBV5-6 to TRBJ2-1; 7 nucleotides line up with TRBD1. The CDR3 has 15 residues. Germline V CDR1 and CDR2: SGHDT, YYEEEE. With V trimmed by 5 bases and J by 0 bases, 5 bases remained unmatched. The CDR3 loop reads CASSKTGPSYNEQFF. The CDR3 coding sequence is TGTGCCAGCAGTAAGACAGGGCCCTCCTACAATGAGCAGTTCTTC.